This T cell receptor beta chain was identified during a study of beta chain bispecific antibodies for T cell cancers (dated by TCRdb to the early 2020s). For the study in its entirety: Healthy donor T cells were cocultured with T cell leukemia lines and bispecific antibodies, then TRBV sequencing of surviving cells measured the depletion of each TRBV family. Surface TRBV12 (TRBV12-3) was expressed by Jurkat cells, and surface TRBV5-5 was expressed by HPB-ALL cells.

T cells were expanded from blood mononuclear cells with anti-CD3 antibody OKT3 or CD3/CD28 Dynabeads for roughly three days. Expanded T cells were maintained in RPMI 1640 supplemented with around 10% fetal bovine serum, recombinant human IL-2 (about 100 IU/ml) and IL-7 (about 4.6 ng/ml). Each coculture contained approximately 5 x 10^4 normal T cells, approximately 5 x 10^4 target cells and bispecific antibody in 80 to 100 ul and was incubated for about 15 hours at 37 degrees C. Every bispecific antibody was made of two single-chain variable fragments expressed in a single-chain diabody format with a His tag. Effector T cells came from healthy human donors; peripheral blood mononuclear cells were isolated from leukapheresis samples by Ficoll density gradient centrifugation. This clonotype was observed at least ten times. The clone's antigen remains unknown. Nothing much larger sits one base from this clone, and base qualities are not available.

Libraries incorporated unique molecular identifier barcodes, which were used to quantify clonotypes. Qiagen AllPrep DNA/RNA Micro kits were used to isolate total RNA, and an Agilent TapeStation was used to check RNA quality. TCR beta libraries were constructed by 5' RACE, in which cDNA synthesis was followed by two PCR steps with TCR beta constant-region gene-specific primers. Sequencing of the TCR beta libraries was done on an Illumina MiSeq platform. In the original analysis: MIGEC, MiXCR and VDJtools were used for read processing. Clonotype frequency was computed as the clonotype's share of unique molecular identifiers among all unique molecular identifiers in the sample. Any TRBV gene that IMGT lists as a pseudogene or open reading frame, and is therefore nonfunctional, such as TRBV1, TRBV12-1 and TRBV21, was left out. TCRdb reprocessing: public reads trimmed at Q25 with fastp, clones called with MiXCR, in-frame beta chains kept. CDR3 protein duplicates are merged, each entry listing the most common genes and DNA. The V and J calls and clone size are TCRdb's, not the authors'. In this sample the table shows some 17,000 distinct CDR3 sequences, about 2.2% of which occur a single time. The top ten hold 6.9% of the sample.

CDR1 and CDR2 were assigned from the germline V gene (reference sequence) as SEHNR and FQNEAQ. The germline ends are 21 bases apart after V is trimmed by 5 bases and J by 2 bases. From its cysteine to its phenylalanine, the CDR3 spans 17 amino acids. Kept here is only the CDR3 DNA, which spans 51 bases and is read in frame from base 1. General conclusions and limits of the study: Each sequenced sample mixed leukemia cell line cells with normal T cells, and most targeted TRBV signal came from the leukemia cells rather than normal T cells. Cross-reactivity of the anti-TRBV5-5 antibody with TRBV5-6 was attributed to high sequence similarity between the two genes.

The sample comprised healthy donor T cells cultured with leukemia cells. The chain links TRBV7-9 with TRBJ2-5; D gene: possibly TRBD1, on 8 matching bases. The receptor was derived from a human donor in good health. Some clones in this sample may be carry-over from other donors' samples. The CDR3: CASSSIDRGGSQETQYF. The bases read TGTGCCAGCAGCAGCATAGACAGGGGAGGGAGTCAAGAGACCCAGTACTTC.